This T cell receptor beta chain was recorded in a study of shared clonotypes between healthy human individuals. V was pared by 2 bases and J by 7 bases, with 7 bases of the junction left unmatched. The CDR3 is 15 residues long. Germline CDR1 and CDR2: MNHEY and SMNVEV (reference sequence). As regards this clone: Within the sample, other DNA sequences also encode this same CDR3.

This table comes from immunoSEQ multiplex PCR, and its TCRdb copy is limited to in-frame clones, with some not included. In the table there are 2,500,000 or so clones, around 93% of which are singletons. The clonotype originates from a man aged 18 to 35 in good health. Some clones in this sample may be carry-over from other donors' samples. This chain joins TRBV27 and TRBJ1-4; 7 nucleotides agree with TRBD1. Sequencing was carried out using naive CD4+ T cells from PBMCs. Stated subset: CD45RA+ positively selected. CDR3 DNA sequence: TGTGCCAGCAGTTTACTAGGCCAGGGGGGTGAAAAACTGTTTTTT. Translation gives CASSLLGQGGEKLFF.